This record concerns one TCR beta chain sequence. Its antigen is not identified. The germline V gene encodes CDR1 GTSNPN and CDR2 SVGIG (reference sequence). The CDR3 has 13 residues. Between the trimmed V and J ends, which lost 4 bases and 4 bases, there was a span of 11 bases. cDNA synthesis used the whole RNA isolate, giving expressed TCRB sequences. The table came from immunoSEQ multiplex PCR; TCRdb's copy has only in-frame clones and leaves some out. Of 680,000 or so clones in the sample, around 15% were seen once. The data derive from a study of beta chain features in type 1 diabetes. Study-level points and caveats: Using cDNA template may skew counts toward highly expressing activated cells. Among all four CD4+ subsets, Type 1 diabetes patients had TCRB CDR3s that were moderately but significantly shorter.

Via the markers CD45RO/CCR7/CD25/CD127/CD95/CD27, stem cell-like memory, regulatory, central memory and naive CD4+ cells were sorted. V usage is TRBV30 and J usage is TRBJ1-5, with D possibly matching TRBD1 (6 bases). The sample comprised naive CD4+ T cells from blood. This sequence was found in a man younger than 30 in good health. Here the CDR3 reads CAWNRDTNQPQHF. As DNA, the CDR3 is TGTGCCTGGAACCGGGACACAAATCAGCCCCAGCATTTT.